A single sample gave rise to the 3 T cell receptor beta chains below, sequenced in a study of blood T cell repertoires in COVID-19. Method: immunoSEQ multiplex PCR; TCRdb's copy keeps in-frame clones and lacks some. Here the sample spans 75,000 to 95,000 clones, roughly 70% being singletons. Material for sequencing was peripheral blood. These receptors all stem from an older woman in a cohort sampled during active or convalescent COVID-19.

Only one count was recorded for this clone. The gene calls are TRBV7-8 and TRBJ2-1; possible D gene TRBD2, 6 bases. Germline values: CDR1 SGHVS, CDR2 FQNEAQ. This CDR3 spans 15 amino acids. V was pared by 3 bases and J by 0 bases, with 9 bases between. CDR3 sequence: CASSFGGSSYNEQFF. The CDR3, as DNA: TGTGCCAGCAGCTTTGGGGGGAGCTCCTACAATGAGCAGTTCTTC.

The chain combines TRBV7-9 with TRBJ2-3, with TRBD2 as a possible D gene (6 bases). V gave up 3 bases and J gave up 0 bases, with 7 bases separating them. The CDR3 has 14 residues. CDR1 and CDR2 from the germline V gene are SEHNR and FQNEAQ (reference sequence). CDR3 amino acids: CASSFGLSTDTQYF. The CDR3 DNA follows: TGTGCCAGCAGCTTTGGACTAAGCACAGATACGCAGTATTTT.

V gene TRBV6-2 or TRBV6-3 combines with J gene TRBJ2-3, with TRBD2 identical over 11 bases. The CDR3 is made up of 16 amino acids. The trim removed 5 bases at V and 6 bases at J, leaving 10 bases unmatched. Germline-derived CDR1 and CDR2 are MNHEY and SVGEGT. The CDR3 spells CASSTSSGGIWDTQYF. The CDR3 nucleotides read TGTGCCAGCAGTACATCTAGCGGGGGGATTTGGGATACGCAGTATTTT.